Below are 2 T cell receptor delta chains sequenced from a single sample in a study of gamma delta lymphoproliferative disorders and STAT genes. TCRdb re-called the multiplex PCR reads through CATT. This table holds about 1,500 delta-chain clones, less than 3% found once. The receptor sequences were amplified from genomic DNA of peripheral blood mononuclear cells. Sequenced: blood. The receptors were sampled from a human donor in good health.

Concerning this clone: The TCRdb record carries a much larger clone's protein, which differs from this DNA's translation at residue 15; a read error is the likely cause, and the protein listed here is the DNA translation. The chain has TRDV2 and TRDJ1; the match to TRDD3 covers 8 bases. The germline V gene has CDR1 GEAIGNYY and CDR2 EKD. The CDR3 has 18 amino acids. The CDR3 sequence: CACDTGVYWGWYTDRLIF. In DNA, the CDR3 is TGTGCCTGTGACACCGGTGTTTACTGGGGGTGGTACACCGATAGACTCATCTTT.

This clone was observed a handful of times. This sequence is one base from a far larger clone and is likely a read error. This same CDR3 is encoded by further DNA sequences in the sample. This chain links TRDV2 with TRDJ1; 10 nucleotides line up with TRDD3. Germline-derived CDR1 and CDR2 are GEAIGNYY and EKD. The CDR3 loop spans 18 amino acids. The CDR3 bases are TGTGCCTGTGACACCGGACGCTGGGGGATAGGCCGGGCCGATAAGCTCATCTTT. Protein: CACDTGRWGIGRADKLIF.